This T cell receptor beta chain was sequenced for a study of blood T cell repertoires in COVID-19. CDR1 and CDR2 from the germline V gene are LNHDA and SQIVND (reference sequence). The ends were cut back, 5 bases at V and 0 bases at J, with 14 bases in the middle. This CDR3 comprises 16 residues. Produced via immunoSEQ multiplex PCR; TCRdb's table is partial and in-frame only. The sample shows some 200,000 clones, 80% to 85% of them seen only once. Cohort 3 recovery required two negative PCRs, clearance, or symptom resolution. Sequenced sample: PBMCs or T cells enriched from blood (not recorded which). The J gene is TRBJ2-1, the V gene TRBV19; D is unclear. This sequence was found in a man aged 40-50 years who had recovered from COVID-19. The CDR3 here is CASSPFSHSSYNEQFF. The CDR3 bases are TGTGCCAGTAGTCCGTTTAGCCATAGCTCCTACAATGAGCAGTTCTTC.